This T cell receptor beta chain was obtained from a study of blood T cells in healthy people across ages (dated by TCRdb to 2013 to 2016). Concerning the study at large: Template switching captured roughly one uniquely barcoded TCR beta cDNA molecule per two T cells in model experiments. To track age-related changes in TCR beta repertoire diversity, the study relied on deep sequencing normalized with unique cDNA molecular identifiers. Donors were grouped into four age groups: young (average approximately 16 years), middle-aged (about 38), aged (roughly 62) and long-lived (just over 80). To avoid experimental bias, donors of different ages were spread randomly across the sequencing lanes. The study analyzed two additional independent replicas of 1 million unique cDNA reads from the same blood draw for two donors, one aged 18 to 29 and one aged 80 or older.

Library construction relied on 5' RACE. Sequencer: Illumina HiSeq 2500. A second about 6 to 11 cycle PCR used a sample-barcoded 5' primer and a J-beta primer mix. A template-switch 5' adaptor carrying 12 random nucleotides introduced a unique molecular identifier onto each TCR beta cDNA molecule. Each sample yielded at least 2.5 million CDR3-containing paired-end reads. First-strand cDNA synthesis was performed from all RNA using the Mint cDNA synthesis kit, with priming by a TRBC-specific oligonucleotide. Following uracil-DNA glycosylase treatment, a first 18-cycle PCR with universal primers M1SS and BC2_uni_R was performed on all cDNA. As for the authors' bioinformatics: Each sample was normalized by randomly selecting 1 million high-quality reads, each carrying a distinct molecular identifier. Reads with shared molecular identifiers were discarded instead of being binned into consensus sequences. MiTCR, with a Q25 quality threshold and the strictest error-elimination algorithm, was used for CDR3 identification, clonotype clustering and error correction. A nonparametric unseen species model with Euler transformation was used to estimate lower-bound total TCR beta diversity. The public reads were reanalyzed by TCRdb: fastp trimming at Q25, MiXCR alignment, in-frame beta chains only. One record per CDR3 amino acid sequence lists the most common genes and DNA. The V and J calls reflect TCRdb's pipeline rather than the authors' work. In this sample the table shows over 500,000 distinct CDR3 sequences, 52% of which occur a single time. The top ten hold less than 15% of the sample.

As to this clonotype: Its antigen target is currently unknown. Qualities for individual bases were not recorded, and no much larger clone is one base off.

In the germline V gene, CDR1 corresponds to SGDLS and CDR2 to YYNGEE. Germline trimming amounts to 0 bases on V and 0 bases on J, with 1 as the count of junction bases outside the gene matches. The CDR3, from cysteine to phenylalanine, totals 15 residues. Left in the record is the CDR3 DNA by itself, 45 bases read in frame from the first base. What the study reported, not specific to this receptor: Observed TCR beta diversity correlated strongly with the percentage of naive T cells measured by flow cytometry. Compared with the aged group, the long-lived group had more naive CD4+ T cells, fewer expanded clones and increased TCR diversity, a pattern suggesting age selection. Because the CMV infection status of the donors was unknown, age-related changes in expanded clonotypes may potentially have been confounded. Estimates of total diversity based on one million sequenced T cells were considered lower bounds and underestimates. Bulk unsorted PBMC profiling prevented conclusive comparison of naive and antigen-experienced compartments. As age increased, observed TCR beta diversity per million T cells dropped in a roughly linear way, and a significant reduction was already evident by age roughly 40.

Systemically healthy Caucasian individuals from Russia, around 39 in total and aged roughly 6 to 95 years, were included as donors. Around 10 milliliters of peripheral blood were collected from each donor into EDTA-treated Vacutainer tubes. Ficoll-Paque density-gradient centrifugation was used to isolate PBMCs, with at least 6 million per sample. Total RNA was extracted from PBMCs with Trizol reagent, with at least 6 micrograms obtained per sample. The percentages of naive CD45RAhigh/CD27high T cells were determined by flow cytometry on a PBMC aliquot from every donor. The chain is encoded by TRBV9 joined to TRBJ2-3; TRBD1 lines up with 7 middle nucleotides. The receptor was isolated from an elderly woman in good health. The specimen sequenced was blood. The nucleotide sequence reads as follows: TGTGCCAGCAGCGTAGCGGGACAGAGCACAGATACGCAGTATTTT. It is translated as CASSVAGQSTDTQYF. The CDR3, completed at both ends by the reference TRBV9 and TRBJ2-3 genes, gives the full variable domain DSGVTQTPKHLITATGQRVTLRCSPRSGDLSVYWYQQSLDQGLQFLIQYYNGEERAKGNILERFSAQQFPDLHSELNLSSLELGDSALYFCASSVAGQSTDTQYFGPGTRLTVL.